What follows are 26 T cell receptor beta chains derived from one specimen sequenced in a study of T cells after yellow fever vaccination. TCRdb reprocessed the 5' RACE reads via MiXCR and lists one record per CDR3 protein. The data contain approximately 330,000 distinct CDR3 sequences, approximately 12% of them singletons. Sample: CD4+ T cells sorted from PBMCs, taken 15 days after the yellow fever booster vaccination. These TCRs come from a man younger than 35 who received the YFV17D yellow fever vaccine.

This clonotype was recorded a few times. The V gene is TRBV6-1, the J gene TRBJ1-1, with D unresolved. The germline V gene encodes CDR1 MNHNS and CDR2 SASEGT. V gave up 6 bases and J gave up 6 bases, with 17 bases separating them. The CDR3 spans 14 residues. Here the CDR3 reads CASSLNSVRSEAFF. The CDR3 DNA reads TGTGCCAGCAGCCTAAACAGTGTTAGGTCTGAAGCTTTCTTT.

The CDR3 DNA reads TGTGCCACCGGTACCATACACCAAGAGACCCAGTACTTC. Translating it yields CATGTIHQETQYF. This chain connects TRBV24-1 to TRBJ2-5; D gene unclear. The V end was cut by 9 bases, the J end by 0 bases, with 10 bases between. There are 13 residues in the CDR3. Germline CDR1 is KGHDR and CDR2 is SFDVKD.

This clonotype was detected a few times. The chain joins TRBV15 to TRBJ1-2, with D hard to call. The CDR3 extends over 18 amino acids. Germline-derived CDR1 and CDR2 are LNHNV and YYDKDF (reference sequence). The V end was cut by 2 bases, the J end by 0 bases, with 19 bases between. CDR3 loop: CATSRSSRVGGANYGYTF. The CDR3 nucleotides read TGTGCCACCAGCAGATCGAGCCGGGTCGGCGGAGCTAACTATGGCTACACCTTC.

In its sample, this clonotype was seen many times. V gene TRBV4-3 combines with J gene TRBJ1-2; D is uncertain. The CDR3 consists of 16 residues. Germline CDR1 reads LGHNA; CDR2 reads YSLEER. The V gene lost 0 bases and the J gene lost 3 bases, with 14 bases spanning the gap. The CDR3 reads CASSQDPSISHYGYTF. The CDR3, as DNA: TGCGCCAGCAGCCAAGACCCCTCTATTTCCCACTATGGCTACACCTTC.

The rearrangement links TRBV5-1 to TRBJ1-3, with D unclear. Germline V gene data show CDR1 as SGHRS and CDR2 as YFSETQ. Trimming pared 6 bases from V and 3 bases from J, leaving 7 bases between. The CDR3 is 12 amino acids. CDR3 region: CASTVDGNTIYF. The CDR3 nucleotides are TGCGCCAGCACCGTCGATGGAAACACCATATATTTT. Using reference TRBV5-1 and TRBJ1-3 for the parts outside the CDR3, the full variable domain is KAGVTQTPRYLIKTRGQQVTLSCSPISGHRSVSWYQQTPGQGLQFLFEYFSETQRNKGNFPGRFSGRQFSNSRSEMNVSTLELGDSALYLCASTVDGNTIYFGEGSWLTVV.

This clonotype was seen more than once but under ten times. The rearrangement links TRBV12-3 or TRBV12-4 to TRBJ2-5; D uncertain. The CDR3 is made up of 16 amino acids. Trimming pared 8 bases from V and 4 bases from J, leaving 23 bases between. The CDR3 is CASSPRLTTTSETQYF. DNA for the CDR3: TGTGCCAGCTCACCCCGACTGACGACGACTTCAGAGACCCAGTACTTC.

This chain uses TRBV20-1 with TRBJ2-3, with TRBD1 as a possible D gene (5 bases). The CDR3 totals 12 residues. The germline gives CDR1 DFQATT, CDR2 SNEGSKA (reference sequence). V gave up 3 bases and J gave up 5 bases, with 9 bases separating them. CDR3 residues: CSASPGLDTQYF. CDR3 bases: TGCAGTGCTAGTCCAGGGCTAGATACGCAGTATTTT.

This clonotype was recorded a few times. The chain combines TRBV7-6 with TRBJ2-5, with a weak D call TRBD1 (5 bases). V dropped 4 bases and J dropped 1 base, with 13 bases sitting between them. Germline CDR1 and CDR2: SGHVS and FNYEAQ. This CDR3 contains 15 residues. The CDR3 bases are TGTGCCAGCAGCTCGCAAGGACAAGCCCAAGAGACCCAGTACTTC. Translation gives CASSSQGQAQETQYF.

This clonotype was picked up a small number of times. The chain has TRBV9 and TRBJ1-5; 8 bases align to TRBD1. CDR3 length equals 15 residues. Germline CDR1 reads SGDLS; CDR2 reads YYNGEE. V lost 0 bases to trimming and J lost 4 bases; unmatched junction nucleotides: 3. CDR3 amino acids: CASSVGTGKNQPQHF. The CDR3 DNA is TGTGCCAGCAGCGTAGGGACAGGGAAAAATCAGCCCCAGCATTTT.

Only a few counts were recorded for this clonotype. The gene calls are TRBV20-1 and TRBJ1-2; 9 bases agree with TRBD1. V shed 5 bases and J 4 bases; nucleotides not matched to a gene: 5. The CDR3 is made up of 13 amino acids. Looked up from germline, CDR1 is DFQATT and CDR2 is SNEGSKA (reference sequence). CDR3: CSAPQQGAYGYTF. The CDR3 DNA reads as TGCAGTGCTCCTCAACAGGGGGCCTATGGCTACACCTTC.

The chain uses TRBV5-1 and TRBJ2-1; 12 positions match TRBD2. This CDR3 has 17 amino acids. Germline V gene lookup returns CDR1 SGHRS and CDR2 YFSETQ. Trimming at V came to 4 bases and at J to 6 bases, leaving 11 bases not matched to a gene. The CDR3 nucleotides read TGCGCCAGCAGCCCACCCGAACTAGCGGGGGGACCCAATGAGCAGTTCTTC. Encoded protein: CASSPPELAGGPNEQFF. The full variable domain, completed using reference TRBV5-1 and TRBJ2-1, is KAGVTQTPRYLIKTRGQQVTLSCSPISGHRSVSWYQQTPGQGLQFLFEYFSETQRNKGNFPGRFSGRQFSNSRSEMNVSTLELGDSALYLCASSPPELAGGPNEQFFGPGTRLTVL.

J is TRBJ1-5 and V is TRBV27, with D perhaps TRBD1 (6 bases). Germline V lookup: CDR1 MNHEY, CDR2 SMNVEV (reference sequence). The CDR3 consists of 13 residues. Between the trimmed V and J ends, which lost 5 bases and 5 bases, there was a span of 10 bases. CDR3 amino acids: CASSLYRDQPQHF. CDR3 bases: TGTGCCAGCAGTCTGTACAGGGATCAGCCCCAGCATTTT.

This chain uses TRBV3-1 with TRBJ2-2; D ambiguous. Germline V CDR1 and CDR2: LGHDT, YNNKEL (reference sequence). Trimming shortened V by 2 bases and J by 3 bases, and 13 bases separated the two germline ends. This CDR3 region has 16 residues. CDR3 residues: CASSQFAGWDTGELFF. CDR3 bases: TGTGCCAGCAGCCAATTCGCCGGGTGGGACACCGGGGAGCTGTTTTTT.

This clonotype was picked up a small number of times. The chain is built from TRBV7-2 and TRBJ2-5; D possibly uses TRBD1 or TRBD2 (7 bases each). Trimming stripped 1 base from V and 5 bases from J, with 17 bases between. The germline CDR1 and CDR2 sequences are SGHTA and FQGNSA. CDR3 size: 16 residues. CDR3 nucleotides: TGTGCCAGCAGCTTAGGTCCCCCAGGGGGGGGGGAGACCCAGTACTTC. It encodes CASSLGPPGGGETQYF.

This clonotype was detected ten times or more. V gene TRBV5-1 combines with J gene TRBJ2-2; D unclear. This CDR3 is built from 13 residues. Germline V gives CDR1 SGHRS, CDR2 YFSETQ. Between the trimmed V and J ends, which lost 2 bases and 3 bases, there was a span of 5 bases. CDR3 region: CASSLQYTGELFF. The CDR3, as DNA: TGCGCCAGCAGCTTACAGTACACCGGGGAGCTGTTTTTT.

V is TRBV5-1 and J is TRBJ1-5; maybe TRBD1 (5 bases). CDR1 and CDR2 from the germline V gene are SGHRS and YFSETQ. The CDR3 extends over 16 amino acids. V shed 4 bases and J shed 5 bases, with 19 bases lying between them. The CDR3 DNA follows: TGCGCCAGCAGCCTAGGGGACTCTGGAAGAGATCAGCCCCAGCATTTT. Translation gives CASSLGDSGRDQPQHF.

The CDR3 region is CASSLSGPQPDYTF. CDR3 coding DNA: TGCGCCAGCAGCCTAAGTGGACCCCAACCTGACTACACCTTC. The rearrangement uses TRBV5-1 and TRBJ1-2, with D unclear. V was clipped by 4 bases and J by 10 bases, with 20 bases between them. The CDR3 is 14 residues long. Per germline, CDR1 SGHRS and CDR2 YFSETQ.

The chain uses TRBV4-2 and TRBJ2-2; D unclear. The CDR3 covers 15 residues. Trimming took 4 bases from V and 5 from J, leaving 14 bases between them. The germline CDR1 and CDR2 sequences are LGHNA and YNFKEQ. CDR3 region: CASSLQGSRTGELFF. The CDR3 DNA reads as TGTGCCAGCAGCCTCCAAGGATCAAGAACCGGGGAGCTGTTTTTT.

This clonotype was counted between two and nine times. This chain joins TRBV10-3 and TRBJ1-5; 8 positions agree with TRBD1. V lost 0 bases, J lost 6 bases, and 10 bases stayed unmatched. Germline CDR1 ENHRY, CDR2 SYGVKD. The CDR3 runs to 17 residues. DNA for the CDR3: TGTGCCATCAGTGAGTCGTTAGGACAGGGCGCTAGTCAGCCCCAGCATTTT. Amino acids: CAISESLGQGASQPQHF.

The chain uses TRBV7-9 and TRBJ1-2, with D unclear. V lost 3 bases, J lost 8 bases, and 10 bases lay in between. The CDR3 consists of 12 residues. Germline V gene lookup returns CDR1 SEHNR and CDR2 FQNEAQ (reference sequence). CDR3 residues: CASSLERRGYTF. CDR3 coding DNA: TGTGCCAGCAGCTTGGAACGTCGAGGCTACACCTTC.

There are a few counts of this clonotype. The rearrangement uses TRBV20-1 and TRBJ2-3; no clear D gene. CDR1 DFQATT and CDR2 SNEGSKA come from the germline V gene (reference sequence). V was pared by 0 bases and J by 5 bases, with 12 bases between. The CDR3 spans 14 residues. CDR3 loop: CSARDRPVGDTQYF. CDR3 nucleotide sequence: TGCAGTGCTAGAGATCGGCCAGTCGGAGATACGCAGTATTTT.

The rearrangement uses TRBV7-8 and TRBJ1-1; TRBD1 agrees at 7 bases. This CDR3 has 14 residues. Germline CDR1 SGHVS, CDR2 FQNEAQ. After removal of 3 bases from V and 4 bases from J, the junction contained 5 bases not matched to a gene. In DNA, the CDR3 is TGTGCCAGCAGCTTCTACAGGGGCGGCACTGAAGCTTTCTTT. Translated: CASSFYRGGTEAFF.

This clonotype was counted at least ten times. The chain recombines TRBV12-3 or TRBV12-4 with TRBJ1-2; no clear D. The CDR3 runs 12 residues. Trimming removed 6 bases at V and 7 bases at J, with 12 bases between. CDR3 amino acids: CASSRESGGYTF. CDR3 DNA sequence: TGTGCCAGCAGCCGCGAGTCGGGTGGCTACACCTTC.

The chain is built from TRBV7-9 and TRBJ2-7, with D possibly TRBD1 on 6 matching bases. In germline, CDR1 is SEHNR, CDR2 FQNEAQ (reference sequence). The CDR3 totals 13 residues. The germline V and J ends were trimmed by 3 bases and 9 bases, with 15 bases remaining between them. Here the CDR3 reads CASSLGNQGRQYV. The CDR3 bases are TGTGCCAGCAGCTTGGGCAATCAGGGGAGGCAGTACGTC.

This clonotype occurred a few times. The V call is TRBV10-1, the J call TRBJ2-1, with a weak D call TRBD2 (5 bases). The V gene lost 2 bases and the J gene lost 2 bases, with 16 bases spanning the gap. Germline V CDR1 and CDR2: WNHNN, SYGVQD (reference sequence). The length of the CDR3 is 17 residues. The CDR3 nucleotides are TGCGCCAGCAGTGAGGAAATAAGGGCCGGGACCTACAATGAGCAGTTCTTC. Amino acid sequence: CASSEEIRAGTYNEQFF.

The V and J genes are TRBV6-1 and TRBJ2-5; D gene ambiguous. The CDR3 contains 14 residues. Germline CDR1 MNHNS, CDR2 SASEGT. Deletions cut 1 base from V and 5 bases from J, with 11 bases between. In nucleotides, the CDR3 is TGTGCCAGCAGTGAAGGAATAGGGCAGGAGACCCAGTACTTC. Encoded protein: CASSEGIGQETQYF.